These 10 T cell receptor beta chains came from one sample sequenced in a study of CD4+ T cells in melanoma. Libraries were prepared by immunoSEQ multiplex PCR; TCRdb keeps only in-frame clonotypes and omits some of them. The sample contains fewer than 15,000 clones, 60% to 85% of which appear only once. Sequenced material: cells from a culture (not recorded whether cultured in vitro). The source of these receptors is a human donor with melanoma.

V gene TRBV5-1 combines with J gene TRBJ2-3; 11 bases are shared with TRBD2. CDR1 SGHRS and CDR2 YFSETQ come from the germline V gene. This CDR3 spans 16 amino acids. The V segment lost 4 bases and the J segment 6 bases; nucleotides outside the gene matches: 10. The CDR3 spells CASSRGVAGGHDTQYF. In DNA form, the CDR3 reads TGCGCCAGCAGCAGGGGAGTAGCGGGGGGGCACGATACGCAGTATTTT. The variable domain in full, with the rest retrieved from reference TRBV5-1 and TRBJ2-3, is KAGVTQTPRYLIKTRGQQVTLSCSPISGHRSVSWYQQTPGQGLQFLFEYFSETQRNKGNFPGRFSGRQFSNSRSEMNVSTLELGDSALYLCASSRGVAGGHDTQYFGPGTRLTVL.

The CDR3 spells CASSPGQGVRNEQFF. The CDR3 DNA is TGTGCCAGCTCACCAGGACAGGGGGTCAGGAATGAGCAGTTCTTC. The chain links TRBV18 to TRBJ2-1; TRBD1 agrees at 10 bases. With V trimmed by 2 bases and J by 7 bases, 5 bases remained unmatched. Germline loops: CDR1 KGHSH, CDR2 LQKENI. The CDR3 has 15 residues.

The CDR3 region is CASSLTQVGYTF. CDR3 coding DNA: TGTGCCAGCAGCCTTACTCAGGTTGGCTACACCTTC. V usage is TRBV7-9 and J usage is TRBJ1-2, with no clear D. Germline assignment: CDR1 SEHNR and CDR2 FQNEAQ (reference sequence). The CDR3 is 12 residues long. The ends were cut back, 5 bases at V and 7 bases at J, with 11 bases in the middle.

About this clone: A read error may account for a junction end that differs from germline. The chain has TRBV10-3 and TRBJ2-1; D uncertain. This CDR3 is built from 14 residues. Germline CDR1 is ENHRY and CDR2 is SYGVKD. As DNA, the CDR3 is TGTGCCATCGGTGAGCGAAGCTCCTACAATGAGCAGTTCTTC. Protein sequence: CAIGERSSYNEQFF.

This clone was seen just once. The V gene is TRBV4-2, the J gene TRBJ1-1; D ambiguous. This CDR3 contains 15 residues. Between the trimmed V and J ends, which lost 0 bases and 2 bases, there was a span of 10 bases. CDR1 and CDR2 (germline): LGHNA, YNFKEQ. CDR3 sequence: CASSQEPYPNTEAFF. CDR3 in DNA: TGTGCCAGCAGCCAAGAGCCCTACCCAAACACTGAAGCTTTCTTT.

As DNA, the CDR3 is TGTGCCAGCAGCTTATCCGGGGGCGGCGAGCAGTACTTC. Its translation: CASSLSGGGEQYF. This sequence joins TRBV11-2 and TRBJ2-7; D could derive from TRBD1 or TRBD2 (6 bases each). CDR1 and CDR2 (germline): SGHAT, FQNNGV. Trimming pared 2 bases from V and 6 bases from J, leaving 11 bases between. CDR3 length: 13 amino acids.

This chain joins TRBV10-2 and TRBJ1-1; tentatively, D is TRBD1 (5 bases). V dropped 6 bases and J dropped 4 bases, with 18 bases sitting between them. The germline CDR1 and CDR2 sequences are WSHSY and SAAADI. The CDR3 runs to 15 residues. The DNA for the CDR3 is TGCGCCAGCAGAAACGGGGCTTTCCGGCGCACTGAAGCTTTCTTT. As protein: CASRNGAFRRTEAFF.

V usage is TRBV7-2 and J usage is TRBJ1-4; 9 nucleotides line up with TRBD1. This CDR3 region has 17 residues. V gave up 3 bases and J gave up 0 bases; unmatched junction bases: 5. CDR1 is SGHTA and CDR2 is FQGNSA in the germline V gene. This chain's CDR3 is CASSLDGTGSTNEKLFF. In nucleotides, the CDR3 is TGTGCCAGCAGCTTGGACGGGACAGGGTCAACTAATGAAAAACTGTTTTTT.

The chain recombines TRBV6-6 with TRBJ1-2; D call uncertain. Germline V gives CDR1 MNHNY, CDR2 SVGAGI (reference sequence). Trimming shortened V by 2 bases and J by 4 bases, and 8 bases separated the two germline ends. The CDR3 is made up of 13 amino acids. The CDR3 is CASSYRVGYGYTF. In nucleotides, the CDR3 is TGTGCCAGCAGTTACAGGGTCGGCTATGGCTACACCTTC.

This clone was seen only once. The genes are TRBV29-1 and TRBJ1-1; 9 bases are shared with TRBD1. Germline V gene data show CDR1 as SQVTM and CDR2 as ANQGSEA. V trimming: 4 bases; J trimming: 0 bases; junction bases outside the gene matches: 6. CDR3 length: 15 amino acids. The CDR3 region is CSVGPGQGMNTEAFF. Here the CDR3 DNA reads TGCAGCGTTGGTCCGGGACAGGGAATGAACACTGAAGCTTTCTTT.